This T cell receptor beta chain was profiled in a study of siplizumab effects on memory and regulatory T cells. To note about this clone: Its antigen is not identified.

Method: immunoSEQ multiplex PCR; TCRdb's copy keeps in-frame clones and lacks some. Of just over 40,000 clones in the sample, around 89% are singletons; the top ten hold under 0.3%. Between the trimmed V and J ends, which lost 2 bases and 4 bases, there was a span of 14 bases. This CDR3 contains 15 residues. Germline V CDR1 and CDR2: LNHDA, SQIVND (reference sequence). General study results and limits: A mean of about 62% of mappable alloreactive CD4+ clones were Treg-derived with siplizumab, compared with roughly 27% in controls. The apparent diversity of naive T cells exceeded that of memory cells, and naive T cells seemed to make a major contribution to the alloresponse. Tregs proliferating in siplizumab cultures lacked confirmation of their suppressive function.

The material sequenced was naive CD4+ T cells sorted from blood. The chain recombines TRBV19 with TRBJ2-5; D might be TRBD1 (5 bases). The sequence came from a human donor in good health. The CDR3 DNA sequence: TGTGCCAGTAGTATAAGGGTAGGGGAAACAGAGACCCAGTACTTC. Residues: CASSIRVGETETQYF.